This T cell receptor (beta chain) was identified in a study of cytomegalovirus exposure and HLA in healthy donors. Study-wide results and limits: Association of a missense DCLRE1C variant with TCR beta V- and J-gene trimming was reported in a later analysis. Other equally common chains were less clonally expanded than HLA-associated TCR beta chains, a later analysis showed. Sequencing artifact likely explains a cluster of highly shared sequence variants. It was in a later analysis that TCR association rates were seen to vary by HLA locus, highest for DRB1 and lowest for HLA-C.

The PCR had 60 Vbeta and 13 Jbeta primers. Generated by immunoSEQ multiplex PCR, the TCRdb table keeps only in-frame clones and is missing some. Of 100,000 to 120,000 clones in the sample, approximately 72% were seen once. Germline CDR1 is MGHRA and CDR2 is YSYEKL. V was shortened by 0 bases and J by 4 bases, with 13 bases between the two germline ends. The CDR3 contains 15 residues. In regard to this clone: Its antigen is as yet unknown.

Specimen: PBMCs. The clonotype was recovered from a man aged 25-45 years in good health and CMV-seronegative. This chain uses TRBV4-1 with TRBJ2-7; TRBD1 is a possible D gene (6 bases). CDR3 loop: CASSQDPGAVYEQYF. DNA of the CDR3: TGCGCCAGCAGCCAAGACCCAGGGGCTGTTTACGAGCAGTACTTC.